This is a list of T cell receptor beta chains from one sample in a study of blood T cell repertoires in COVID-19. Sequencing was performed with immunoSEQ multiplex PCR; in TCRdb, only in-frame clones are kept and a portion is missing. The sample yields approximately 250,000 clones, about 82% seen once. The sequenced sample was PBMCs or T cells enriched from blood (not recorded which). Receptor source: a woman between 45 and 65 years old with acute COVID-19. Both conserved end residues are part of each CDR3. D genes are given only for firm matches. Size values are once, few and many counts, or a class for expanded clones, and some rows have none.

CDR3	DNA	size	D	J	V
CASSLKFGQTFNEKLFF	TGTGCCAGCAGCTTAAAATTTGGACAGACATTTAATGAAAAACTGTTTTTT	-	-	TRBJ1-4	TRBV7-2
CASSPSGTEAFF	TGTGCCAGCTCACCGAGCGGCACTGAAGCTTTCTTT	-	-	TRBJ1-1	TRBV18
CASSNQGALRETQYF	TGTGCCAGTAGTAATCAGGGGGCGCTTAGAGAGACCCAGTACTTC	-	TRBD1	TRBJ2-5	TRBV19
CASSLGGQSNQPQHF	TGTGCCAGCAGCTTAGGAGGCCAGAGCAATCAGCCCCAGCATTTT	once	-	TRBJ1-5	TRBV11-2
CAISEDRGRAPNYGYTF	TGTGCCATCAGTGAGGACAGGGGCCGCGCCCCTAACTATGGCTACACCTTC	-	TRBD1	TRBJ1-2	TRBV10-3
CASSFTERTEAFF	TGTGCCAGCAGTTTTACGGAGCGCACTGAAGCTTTCTTT	-	-	TRBJ1-1	TRBV12-3/TRBV12-4
CASSLWGGWGAFF	TGTGCCAGCAGTTTATGGGGAGGGTGGGGAGCTTTCTTT	-	-	TRBJ1-1	TRBV28
CASSPRLAGGERAQETQYF	TGTGCCAGCAGTCCCCGCCTAGCGGGGGGGGAAAGGGCACAAGAGACCCAGTACTTC	few	TRBD2	TRBJ2-5	TRBV6-2/TRBV6-3
CASSTILNGELFF	TGTGCCAGCAGTACTATCCTGAACGGGGAGCTGTTTTTT	once	-	TRBJ2-2	TRBV6-5
CASSEARGWGNTIYF	TGTGCCAGCAGTGAAGCGCGGGGCTGGGGAAACACCATATATTTT	-	-	TRBJ1-3	TRBV2
CASSLTPGQPNTEAFF	TGCGCCAGCAGCTTGACTCCGGGACAACCGAACACTGAAGCTTTCTTT	-	-	TRBJ1-1	TRBV5-1
CASSPRDRESNSPLHF	TGTGCCAGCAGCCCCCGGGACAGGGAGAGCAATTCACCCCTCCACTTT	few	TRBD1	TRBJ1-6	TRBV5-5
CASSAQGNEQYF	TGCGCCAGCAGCGCTCAGGGAAACGAGCAGTACTTC	-	-	TRBJ2-7	TRBV5-1
CASSSQGKSSYEQYF	TGTGCCAGCAGTTCCCAGGGAAAGAGCTCCTACGAGCAGTACTTC	-	-	TRBJ2-7	TRBV7-8